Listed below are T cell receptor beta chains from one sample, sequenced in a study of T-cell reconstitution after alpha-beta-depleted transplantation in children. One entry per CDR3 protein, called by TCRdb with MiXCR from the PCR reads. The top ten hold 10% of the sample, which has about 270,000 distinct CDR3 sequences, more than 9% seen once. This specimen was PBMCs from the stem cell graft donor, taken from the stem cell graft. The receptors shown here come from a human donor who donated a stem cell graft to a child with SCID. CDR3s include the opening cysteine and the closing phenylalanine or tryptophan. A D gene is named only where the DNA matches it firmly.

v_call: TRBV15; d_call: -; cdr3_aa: CATSRDRGLNYGYTF
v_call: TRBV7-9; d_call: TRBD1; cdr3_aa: CASHERDRFTYGYTF
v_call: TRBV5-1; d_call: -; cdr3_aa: CASSLRTQTNYGYTF
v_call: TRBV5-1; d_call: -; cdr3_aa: CASSFGGSYVEQYF
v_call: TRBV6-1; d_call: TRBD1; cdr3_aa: CASSPDRGRGNTEAFF
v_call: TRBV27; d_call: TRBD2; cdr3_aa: CASSLEGGNEQYF
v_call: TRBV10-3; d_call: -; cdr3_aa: CAISEGGGNSPLHF
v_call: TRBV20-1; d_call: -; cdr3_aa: CSATRPRESTDTQYF
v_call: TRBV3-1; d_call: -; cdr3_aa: CASSQDPTGNTGELFF
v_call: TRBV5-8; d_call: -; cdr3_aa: CASSLYSSMNTEAFF
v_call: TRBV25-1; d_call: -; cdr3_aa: CASSGPLLDEQYF
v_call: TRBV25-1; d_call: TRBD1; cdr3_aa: CASSLPRGGRWKLFF
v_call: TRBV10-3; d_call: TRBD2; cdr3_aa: CAISESGGRAGVTDTQYF
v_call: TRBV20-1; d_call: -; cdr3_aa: CSARYRSSSYEQYF
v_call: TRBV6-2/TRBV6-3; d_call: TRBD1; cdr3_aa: CASSSSRQGNSPLHF
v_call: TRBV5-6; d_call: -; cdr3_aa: CASSLWQVNSGANVLTF
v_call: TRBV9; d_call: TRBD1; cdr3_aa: CASSRTGREKLFF
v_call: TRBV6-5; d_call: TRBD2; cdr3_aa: CASSHGLAGGQETDTQYF
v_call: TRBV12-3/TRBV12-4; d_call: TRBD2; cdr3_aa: CASSFGGLSSYNEQFF
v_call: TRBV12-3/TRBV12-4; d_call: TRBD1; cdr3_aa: CASSVTGETGELFF
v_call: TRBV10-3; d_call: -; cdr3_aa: CASEGGGGFTDTQYF
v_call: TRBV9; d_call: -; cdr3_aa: CASSEPPDTQYF
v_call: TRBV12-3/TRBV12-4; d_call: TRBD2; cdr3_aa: CASSPPGLKTQYF
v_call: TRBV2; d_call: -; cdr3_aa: CASSEQTYGYTF
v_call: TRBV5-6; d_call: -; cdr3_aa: CASSLARLGAVAKNIQYF
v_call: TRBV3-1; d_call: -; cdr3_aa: CASSPPLGMYNYGYTF
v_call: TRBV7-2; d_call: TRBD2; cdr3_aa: CASSLRLAGFDNEQFF
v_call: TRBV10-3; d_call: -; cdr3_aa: CAISRGAKETQYF
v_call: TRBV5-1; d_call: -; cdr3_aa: CASSTVSGANVLTF
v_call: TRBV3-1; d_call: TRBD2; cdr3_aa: CASSRTSGATETQYF
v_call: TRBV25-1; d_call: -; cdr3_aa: CASSEYRGAEETQYF
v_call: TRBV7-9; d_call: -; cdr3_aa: CASSLQGITEAFF
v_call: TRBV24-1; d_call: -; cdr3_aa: CATSDLGLPTWHYEQYF
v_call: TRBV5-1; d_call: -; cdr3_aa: CASSSGTVTGELFF